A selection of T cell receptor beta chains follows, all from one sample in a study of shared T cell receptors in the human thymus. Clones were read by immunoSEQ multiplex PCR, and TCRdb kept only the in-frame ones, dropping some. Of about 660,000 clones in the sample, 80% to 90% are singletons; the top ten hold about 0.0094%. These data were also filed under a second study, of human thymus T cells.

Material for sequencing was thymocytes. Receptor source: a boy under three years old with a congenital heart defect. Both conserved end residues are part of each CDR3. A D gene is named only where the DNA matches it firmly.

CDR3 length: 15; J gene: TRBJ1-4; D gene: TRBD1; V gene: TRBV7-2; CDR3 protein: CASSLREDRGKKLFF
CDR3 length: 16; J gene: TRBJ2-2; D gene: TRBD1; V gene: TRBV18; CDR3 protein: CASSFNRDRVTGELFF
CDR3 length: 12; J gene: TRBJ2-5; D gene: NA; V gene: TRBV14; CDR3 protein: CASSQEAETQYF
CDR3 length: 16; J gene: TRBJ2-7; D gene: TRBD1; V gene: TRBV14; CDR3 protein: CASSETGTGSSYEQYF
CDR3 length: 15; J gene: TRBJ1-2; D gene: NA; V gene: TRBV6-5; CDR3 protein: CASRTKSRGNYGYTF
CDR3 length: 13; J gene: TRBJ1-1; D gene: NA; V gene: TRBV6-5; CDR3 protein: CASSYSVNTEAFF
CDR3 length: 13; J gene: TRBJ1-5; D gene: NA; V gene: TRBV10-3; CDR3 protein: CAISDGAGGPQHF
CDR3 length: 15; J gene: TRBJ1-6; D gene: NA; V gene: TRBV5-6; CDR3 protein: CASSLAPVYNSPLHF
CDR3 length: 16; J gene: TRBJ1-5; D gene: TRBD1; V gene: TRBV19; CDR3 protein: CASSKTGGEGNQPQHF
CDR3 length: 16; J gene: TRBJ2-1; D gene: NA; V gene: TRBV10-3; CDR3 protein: CAISEAGNSSYNEQFF
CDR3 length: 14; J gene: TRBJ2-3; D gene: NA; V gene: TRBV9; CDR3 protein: CASSGLHSKYTQYF
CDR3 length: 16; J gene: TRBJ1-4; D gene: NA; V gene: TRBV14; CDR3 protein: CASSQDLGRQNEKLFF
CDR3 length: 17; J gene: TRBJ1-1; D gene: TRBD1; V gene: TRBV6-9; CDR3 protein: CASSLGQGAKVGTEAFF
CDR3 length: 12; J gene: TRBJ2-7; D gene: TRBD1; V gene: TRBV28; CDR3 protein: CATQGARYEQYF
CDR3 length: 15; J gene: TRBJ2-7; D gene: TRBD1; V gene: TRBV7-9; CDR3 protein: CASSSKDRDQYEQYF
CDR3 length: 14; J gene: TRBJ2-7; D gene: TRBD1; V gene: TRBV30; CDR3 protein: CAWGDRELRYEQYF
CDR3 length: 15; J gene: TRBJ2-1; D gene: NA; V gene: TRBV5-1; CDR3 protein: CASGATSNSYNEQFF
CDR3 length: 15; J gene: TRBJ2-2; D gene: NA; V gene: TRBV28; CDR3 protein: CASSFGGAPTGELFF
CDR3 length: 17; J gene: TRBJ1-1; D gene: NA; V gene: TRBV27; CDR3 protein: CASSFLPTNQRRAEAFF
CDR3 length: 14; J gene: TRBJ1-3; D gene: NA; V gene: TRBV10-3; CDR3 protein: CAISSPRGGNTIYF
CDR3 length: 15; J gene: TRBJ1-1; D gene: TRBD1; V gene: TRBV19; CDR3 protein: CASRKMGQNFTEAFF
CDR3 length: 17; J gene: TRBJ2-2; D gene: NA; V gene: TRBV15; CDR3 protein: CATSRDIQGFNTGELFF
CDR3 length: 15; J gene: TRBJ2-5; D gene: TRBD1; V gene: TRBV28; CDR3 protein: CASSGQGAGQETQYF
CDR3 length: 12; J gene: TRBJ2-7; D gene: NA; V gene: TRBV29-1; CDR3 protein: CSVATGGYEQYF
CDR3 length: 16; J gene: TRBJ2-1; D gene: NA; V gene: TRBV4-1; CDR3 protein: CASSQPLKAPGSEQFF